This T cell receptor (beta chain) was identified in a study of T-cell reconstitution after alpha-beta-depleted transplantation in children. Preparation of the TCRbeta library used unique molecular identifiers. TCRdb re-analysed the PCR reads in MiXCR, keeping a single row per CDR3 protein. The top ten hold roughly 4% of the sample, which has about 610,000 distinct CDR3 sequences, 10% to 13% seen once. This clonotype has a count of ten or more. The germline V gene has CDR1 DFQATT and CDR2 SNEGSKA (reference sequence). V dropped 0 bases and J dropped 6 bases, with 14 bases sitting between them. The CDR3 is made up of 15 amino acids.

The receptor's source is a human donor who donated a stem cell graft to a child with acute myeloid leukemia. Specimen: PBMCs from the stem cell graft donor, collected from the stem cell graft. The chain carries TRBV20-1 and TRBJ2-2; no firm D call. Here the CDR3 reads CSARDGYKGPGELFF. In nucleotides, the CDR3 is TGCAGTGCTAGAGACGGGTATAAGGGTCCCGGGGAGCTGTTTTTT.